One and the same sample provided the 25 T cell receptor beta chains below, sequenced in a study of T cells in Graves' hyperthyroidism and ophthalmopathy. The source material, RNA transcripts, was used to amplify TCR beta CDR3 regions. The TCR CDR3 was amplified in a first-round RT-PCR using the HTBI primer set. Via MiXCR, TCRdb re-called the multiplex PCR reads, giving one row per CDR3 protein. This table holds 500,000 to 650,000 distinct CDR3 sequences, 14% found once. Sequenced material: blood. Receptors were obtained from a woman between 40 and 50 years old with Graves' hyperthyroidism.

This clonotype was counted at least ten times. The chain combines TRBV3-1 with TRBJ1-1; 10 nucleotides line up with TRBD1. Germline V gene data show CDR1 as LGHDT and CDR2 as YNNKEL (reference sequence). The length of the CDR3 is 13 residues. With V trimmed by 4 bases and J by 6 bases, 2 bases remained unmatched. The CDR3 sequence: CASSRGQGAEAFF. DNA for the CDR3: TGTGCCAGCAGCCGAGGACAGGGGGCTGAAGCTTTCTTT.

The chain recombines TRBV7-9 with TRBJ2-1; D might be TRBD1 or TRBD2, each matching 5 bases. The germline V and J ends were trimmed by 2 bases and 6 bases, with 11 bases remaining between them. CDR3 size: 14 residues. Germline lookup yields CDR1 SEHNR and CDR2 FQNEAQ (reference sequence). The CDR3 region is CASSLSGHLNEQFF. CDR3 sequence (DNA): TGTGCCAGCAGCTTAAGCGGACACCTCAATGAGCAGTTCTTC. The entire variable domain, with the rest obtained from reference TRBV7-9 and TRBJ2-1, is as follows: DTGVSQNPRHKITKRGQNVTFRCDPISEHNRLYWYRQTLGQGPEFLTYFQNEAQLEKSRLLSDRFSAERPKGSFSTLEIQRTEQGDSAMYLCASSLSGHLNEQFFGPGTRLTVL.

In this sample, this clonotype turned up many times. The chain combines TRBV29-1 with TRBJ1-2; the match to TRBD1 covers 8 bases. Trimming at V came to 4 bases and at J to 7 bases, leaving 11 bases not matched to a gene. The CDR3 covers 14 residues. Per germline, CDR1 SQVTM and CDR2 ANQGSEA. CDR3 in DNA: TGCAGCGTTGGATTGACAGGGGAATTTGCTGGCTACACCTTC. Translated: CSVGLTGEFAGYTF.

This clonotype was seen at least ten times. The chain combines TRBV4-1 with TRBJ2-5; TRBD2 is a possible D gene (5 bases). The CDR3 runs to 16 residues. Trimming cost V 4 bases and J 3 bases, with 18 bases left between them. The germline gives CDR1 MGHRA, CDR2 YSYEKL. Written as DNA, the CDR3 is TGCGCCAGCAGCCCTCTTAGGTTGGGGAGAGAAGAGACCCAGTACTTC. Protein product: CASSPLRLGREETQYF.

This clonotype was observed many times. CDR3 residues: CASSLGVSYGYTF. CDR3 nucleotide sequence: TGTGCCAGCAGCTTGGGCGTCAGCTATGGCTACACCTTC. This chain uses TRBV11-2 with TRBJ1-2; D unresolved. The CDR3 has 13 residues. Germline V gives CDR1 SGHAT, CDR2 FQNNGV. Trimming shortened V by 3 bases and J by 4 bases, and 9 bases separated the two germline ends.

In its sample, this clonotype was seen many times. The chain links TRBV6-1 to TRBJ2-7; tentatively, D is TRBD1 or TRBD2 (6 bases each). The ends were cut back, 2 bases at V and 2 bases at J, with 25 bases in the middle. CDR1 and CDR2 (germline): MNHNS, SASEGT. This CDR3 spans 19 amino acids. In DNA form, the CDR3 reads TGTGCCAGCAGTGAATATGGGGTAAAGGGGGTAGCGGTCACCTACGAGCAGTACTTC. Its protein product is CASSEYGVKGVAVTYEQYF.

This clonotype has a count of ten or more. CDR3 loop: CASSQTSVETQYF. The CDR3 bases are TGTGCCAGCAGCCAGACTAGCGTGGAGACCCAGTACTTC. The rearrangement joins TRBV28 to TRBJ2-5, with 8 bases lining up with TRBD2. This CDR3 comprises 13 residues. J gave up 5 bases and V 6 bases, and 5 bases lay outside the gene matches. Germline V gene sequence: CDR1 MDHEN, CDR2 SYDVKM.

The chain has TRBV5-6 and TRBJ1-2, with TRBD1 as a possible D gene (6 bases). V lost 5 bases and J 7 bases, leaving 21 bases between the germline ends. This CDR3 contains 15 residues. Germline loops: CDR1 SGHDT, CDR2 YYEEEE. This CDR3 reads CASRPRTGLFGGYTF. The DNA of the CDR3 is TGTGCCAGCAGGCCCAGAACAGGGTTGTTCGGTGGCTACACCTTC.

This clonotype was picked up a small number of times. The chain carries TRBV4-1 and TRBJ2-7; TRBD2 matches 12 bases. CDR3 length: 17 residues. Germline V CDR1 and CDR2: MGHRA, YSYEKL. V lost 4 bases, J lost 5 bases, and 12 bases stayed unmatched. The CDR3 sequence is CASSPTTSGRLDNEQYF. The CDR3 region has the DNA TGCGCCAGCAGCCCGACGACTAGCGGGAGACTAGACAACGAGCAGTACTTC.

The rearrangement uses TRBV4-2 and TRBJ1-2; D not resolved. The CDR3 runs to 16 residues. V lost 0 bases, J lost 4 bases, and 15 bases lay in between. Per germline, CDR1 LGHNA and CDR2 YNFKEQ. The CDR3 bases are TGTGCCAGCAGCCAAGATTTCACAGACTTTAGCTATGGCTACACCTTC. This gives the protein CASSQDFTDFSYGYTF.

This clonotype was observed a handful of times. V gene TRBV6-1 combines with J gene TRBJ2-2; D is uncertain. Germline-derived CDR1 and CDR2 are MNHNS and SASEGT. This CDR3 region has 12 residues. The V end lost 8 bases, the J end lost 8 bases, and 12 bases lay between the germline ends. This CDR3 reads CASGVHPGELFF. The DNA for the CDR3 is TGTGCCAGCGGAGTACACCCGGGGGAGCTGTTTTTT.

The rearrangement links TRBV4-2 to TRBJ2-2; maybe TRBD2 (5 bases). Trimming shortened V by 0 bases and J by 5 bases, and 10 bases separated the two germline ends. CDR1 is LGHNA and CDR2 is YNFKEQ in the germline V gene. This CDR3 is 15 amino acids long. In DNA, the CDR3 is TGTGCCAGCAGCCAAGACTGGGAGAGGACCGGGGAGCTGTTTTTT. Its protein product is CASSQDWERTGELFF.

The chain recombines TRBV5-1 with TRBJ2-3; 9 nucleotides align to TRBD2. V trimming: 7 bases; J trimming: 9 bases; junction bases outside the gene matches: 15. CDR1 SGHRS and CDR2 YFSETQ come from the germline V gene. CDR3 length equals 15 residues. The CDR3 region is CASGPIAGETVTQYF. DNA of the CDR3: TGCGCCAGCGGCCCAATAGCGGGGGAAACCGTCACGCAGTATTTT.

This clonotype was seen many times. The gene calls are TRBV7-6 and TRBJ2-1; TRBD2 is a possible D gene (6 bases). The CDR3 is 15 amino acids. Trimming stripped 5 bases from V and 8 bases from J, with 19 bases between. From germline, CDR1 is SGHVS and CDR2 FNYEAQ. CDR3 residues: CASSAFDGSSDEQFF. DNA of the CDR3: TGTGCCAGCAGCGCGTTCGACGGGAGCAGCGATGAGCAGTTCTTC.

Only a few counts were recorded for this clonotype. V usage is TRBV3-1 and J usage is TRBJ2-1, with D possibly matching TRBD2 (6 bases). The V end was cut by 2 bases, the J end by 3 bases, with 11 bases between. Germline V lookup: CDR1 LGHDT, CDR2 YNNKEL (reference sequence). This CDR3 is 15 amino acids long. The CDR3 coding sequence is TGTGCCAGCAGCCAACGTCTAGCGAACTACAATGAGCAGTTCTTC. Residues: CASSQRLANYNEQFF.

V gene TRBV27 combines with J gene TRBJ2-7, with D possibly TRBD2 on 6 matching bases. Looked up from germline, CDR1 is MNHEY and CDR2 is SMNVEV (reference sequence). The CDR3 has 15 residues. Trimming cost V 2 bases and J 4 bases, with 15 bases left between them. CDR3 nucleotides: TGTGCCAGCAGTTTAAGCCTCGGACGGGGGTACGAGCAGTACTTC. Encoded protein: CASSLSLGRGYEQYF.

This chain connects TRBV7-2 to TRBJ1-1; weak D call: TRBD1 (5 bases). There are 14 residues in the CDR3. Germline loops: CDR1 SGHTA, CDR2 FQGNSA. V was pared by 5 bases and J by 7 bases, with 17 bases between. In nucleotides, the CDR3 is TGTGCCAGCAGCCGGACCAACCAGGGTAATGAAGCTTTCTTT. Protein sequence: CASSRTNQGNEAFF.

This clonotype showed up many times. The J gene is TRBJ1-4, the V gene TRBV6-1; D gene uncertain. The germline V gene encodes CDR1 MNHNS and CDR2 SASEGT. The CDR3 is 13 residues long. Trimming took 2 bases from V and 6 from J, leaving 7 bases between them. The CDR3 DNA is TGTGCCAGCAGTGAATCGGAGGATGAAAAACTGTTTTTT. Translated, it gives CASSESEDEKLFF.

The rearrangement links TRBV10-3 to TRBJ1-1; D uncertain. The CDR3 spans 14 residues. Per germline, CDR1 ENHRY and CDR2 SYGVKD. The V end lost 3 bases, the J end lost 4 bases, and 12 bases lay between the germline ends. The CDR3 sequence: CAISDLGRRTEAFF. DNA for the CDR3: TGTGCCATCAGTGATTTGGGTAGGCGCACTGAAGCTTTCTTT.

In its sample, this clonotype was seen many times. The CDR3 coding sequence is TGTGCCAGCAGCTTAGTTGGGTATCAGGACAATGAGCAGTTCTTC. It encodes CASSLVGYQDNEQFF. The V and J genes are TRBV11-2 and TRBJ2-1; no definite D call. Germline loops: CDR1 SGHAT, CDR2 FQNNGV. V gave up 1 base and J gave up 5 bases, with 12 bases separating them. CDR3 length: 15 amino acids.

The table lists this clonotype with many counts. The J gene is TRBJ2-3, the V gene TRBV6-1; D unresolved. The germline CDR1 and CDR2 sequences are MNHNS and SASEGT. Trimming took 6 bases from V and 4 from J, leaving 14 bases between them. The CDR3 spans 14 residues. In nucleotides, the CDR3 is TGTGCCAGCAGCCCCCCTTGGTCTCCAGATACGCAGTATTTT. Its translation is CASSPPWSPDTQYF.

At least ten counts were recorded for this clonotype. This chain uses TRBV18 with TRBJ2-7, with TRBD2 matching over 13 bases. This CDR3 spans 17 amino acids. CDR1 KGHSH and CDR2 LQKENI come from the germline V gene. The junction had 6 bases not matched to a gene; V was cut back by 0 bases and J by 4 bases. The CDR3 DNA sequence: TGTGCCAGCTCACCACCCAACAGACTAGCGGGAGGATACGAGCAGTACTTC. It specifies CASSPPNRLAGGYEQYF. The full variable domain, completed using reference TRBV18 and TRBJ2-7, is NAGVMQNPRHLVRRRGQEARLRCSPMKGHSHVYWYRQLPEEGLKFMVYLQKENIIDESGMPKERFSAEFPKEGPSILRIQQVVRGDSAAYFCASSPPNRLAGGYEQYFGPGTRLTVT.

V and J are TRBV4-2 and TRBJ2-1, with 9 bases matching TRBD2. The V gene's germline CDR1 is LGHNA and CDR2 YNFKEQ. CDR3 length: 19 amino acids. The V segment lost 0 bases and the J segment 0 bases; nucleotides outside the gene matches: 9. The CDR3 loop is CASSQDAGGRASSYNEQFF. Written as DNA, the CDR3 is TGTGCCAGCAGCCAAGATGCGGGAGGGCGGGCCAGCTCCTACAATGAGCAGTTCTTC.

In this sample, this clonotype turned up many times. The rearrangement joins TRBV5-6 to TRBJ2-7; D may match TRBD1 or TRBD2 (5 bases each). V gave up 8 bases and J gave up 3 bases, with 15 bases separating them. CDR1 is SGHDT and CDR2 is YYEEEE in the germline V gene. The CDR3 consists of 13 residues. The DNA of the CDR3 is TGTGCCAGTTCTGGGGCAGGGAGCTACGAGCAGTACTTC. Its protein product is CASSGAGSYEQYF.

The chain is built from TRBV6-1 and TRBJ2-1, with D uncertain. CDR1 and CDR2 from the germline V gene are MNHNS and SASEGT. The V end lost 6 bases, the J end lost 8 bases, and 14 bases lay between the germline ends. This CDR3 has 13 amino acids. For the CDR3, the DNA is TGTGCCAGCAGGGTTGGGTTTACGTATGAGCAGTTCTTC. Translating it yields CASRVGFTYEQFF.